This T cell receptor beta chain was obtained from a study of blood T cell repertoires in COVID-19. The wider study: Whether acute or convalescent, the COVID-19 samples came from the United States, Italy and Spain.

Clones were sequenced by immunoSEQ multiplex PCR, and TCRdb holds only the in-frame ones, with some missing. The sample holds about 400,000 clones, 70% to 90% seen once. The receptor was isolated from a woman between 18 and 30 years old with acute COVID-19. The sequencing sample was made of PBMCs or T cells enriched from blood (not recorded which).

The CDR3 is CASSRGQGDEQYF. CDR3 bases: TGTGCCAGCAGCCGGGGACAGGGAGACGAGCAGTACTTC. V is TRBV9 and J is TRBJ2-7, with 9 bases lining up with TRBD1. V was pared by 4 bases and J by 5 bases, with 4 bases of the junction left unmatched. Germline CDR1 and CDR2: SGDLS and YYNGEE. This CDR3 is 13 amino acids long.